This T cell receptor beta chain is from a study of naive and memory T cell subsets. An equimolar mix of two oligonucleotides served as the beta constant-region primer for TRBC1 and TRBC2. MiXCR was run by TCRdb on the UMI-ligation and nested PCR reads, yielding one entry per CDR3 protein. Of 140,000 to 150,000 distinct CDR3 sequences in the sample, about 17% are singletons; the top ten hold more than 0.13%. The CDR3 length is 14 residues. V was pared by 0 bases and J by 5 bases, with 10 bases between. Germline V gene lookup returns CDR1 LGHNA and CDR2 YSLEER. Study-level results: RNA-based TCR counts may shift with T cell activation and differentiation.

The table lists this clonotype with a few counts. Its antigen is currently unknown. What was sequenced was naive CD4+ T cells from blood. This sequence originates from a human donor in good health. This chain joins TRBV4-3 and TRBJ1-2; D is unclear. The CDR3 loop reads CASSQETSSYGYTF. CDR3 sequence (DNA): TGCGCCAGCAGCCAAGAGACATCCTCATATGGCTACACCTTC.